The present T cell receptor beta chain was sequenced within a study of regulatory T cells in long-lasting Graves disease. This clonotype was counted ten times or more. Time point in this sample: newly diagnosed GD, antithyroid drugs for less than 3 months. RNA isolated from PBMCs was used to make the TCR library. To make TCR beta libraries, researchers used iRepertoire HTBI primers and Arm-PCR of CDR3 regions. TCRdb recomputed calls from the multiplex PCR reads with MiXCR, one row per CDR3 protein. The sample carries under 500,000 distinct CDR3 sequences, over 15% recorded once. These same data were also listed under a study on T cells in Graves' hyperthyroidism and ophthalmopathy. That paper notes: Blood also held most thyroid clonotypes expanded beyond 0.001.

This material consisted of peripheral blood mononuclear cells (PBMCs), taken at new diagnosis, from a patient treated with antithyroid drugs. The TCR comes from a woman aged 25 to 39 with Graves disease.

CDR3: CASSPGRGRGNNEQFF. CDR3 nucleotide sequence: TGTGCCAGCAGCCCCGGCCGGGGGAGGGGTAACAATGAGCAGTTCTTC. The chain uses TRBV5-4 and TRBJ2-1, with 7 bases matching TRBD2. Germline V CDR1 and CDR2: SGHNT, YYREEE (reference sequence). J gave up 5 bases and V 4 bases, and 12 bases lay outside the gene matches. This CDR3 is 16 amino acids long.